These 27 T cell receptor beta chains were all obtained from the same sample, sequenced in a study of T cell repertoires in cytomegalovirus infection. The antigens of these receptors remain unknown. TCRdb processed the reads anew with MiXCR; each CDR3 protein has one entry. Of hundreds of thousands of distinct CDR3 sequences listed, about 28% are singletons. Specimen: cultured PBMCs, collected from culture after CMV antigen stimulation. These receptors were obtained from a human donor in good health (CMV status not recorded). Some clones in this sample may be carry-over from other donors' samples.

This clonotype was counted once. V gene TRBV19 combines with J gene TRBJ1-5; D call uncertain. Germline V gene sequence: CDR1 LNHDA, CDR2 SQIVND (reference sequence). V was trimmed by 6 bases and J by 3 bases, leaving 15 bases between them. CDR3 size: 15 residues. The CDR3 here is CASSSHSVPNQPQHF. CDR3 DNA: TGTGCCAGTAGCTCCCATTCAGTACCCAATCAGCCCCAGCATTTT.

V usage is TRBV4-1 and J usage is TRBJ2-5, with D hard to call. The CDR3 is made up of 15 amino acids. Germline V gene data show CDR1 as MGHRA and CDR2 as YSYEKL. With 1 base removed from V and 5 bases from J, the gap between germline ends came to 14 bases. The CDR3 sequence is CASSQVLGIWETQYF. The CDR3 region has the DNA TGCGCCAGCAGCCAAGTTTTGGGGATCTGGGAGACCCAGTACTTC.

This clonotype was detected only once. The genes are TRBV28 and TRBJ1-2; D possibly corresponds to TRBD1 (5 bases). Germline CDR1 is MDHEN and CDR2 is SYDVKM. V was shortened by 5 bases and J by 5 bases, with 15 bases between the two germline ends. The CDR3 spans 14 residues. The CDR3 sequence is CASSLDGTAYGYTF. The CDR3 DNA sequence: TGTGCCAGCAGTCTCGACGGGACGGCGTATGGCTACACCTTC.

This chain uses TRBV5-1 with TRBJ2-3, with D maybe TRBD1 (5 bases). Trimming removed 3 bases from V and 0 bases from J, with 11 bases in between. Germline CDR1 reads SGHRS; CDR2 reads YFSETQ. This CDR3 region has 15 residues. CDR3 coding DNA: TGCGCCAGCAGCTATGACAGTGCTAGCACAGATACGCAGTATTTT. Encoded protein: CASSYDSASTDTQYF. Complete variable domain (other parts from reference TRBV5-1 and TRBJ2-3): KAGVTQTPRYLIKTRGQQVTLSCSPISGHRSVSWYQQTPGQGLQFLFEYFSETQRNKGNFPGRFSGRQFSNSRSEMNVSTLELGDSALYLCASSYDSASTDTQYFGPGTRLTVL.

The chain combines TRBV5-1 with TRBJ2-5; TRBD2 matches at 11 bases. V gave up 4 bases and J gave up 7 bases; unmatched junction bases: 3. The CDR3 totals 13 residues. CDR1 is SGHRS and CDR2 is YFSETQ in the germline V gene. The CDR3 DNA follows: TGCGCCAGCAGCCCCGGACTAGCGGGGACCCAGTACTTC. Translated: CASSPGLAGTQYF.

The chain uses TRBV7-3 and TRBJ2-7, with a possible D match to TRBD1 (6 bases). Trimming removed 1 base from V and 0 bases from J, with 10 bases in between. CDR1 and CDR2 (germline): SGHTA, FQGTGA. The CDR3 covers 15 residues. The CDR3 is CASSLSQGSSYEQYF. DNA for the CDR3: TGTGCCAGCAGCTTAAGCCAGGGGAGCTCCTACGAGCAGTACTTC.

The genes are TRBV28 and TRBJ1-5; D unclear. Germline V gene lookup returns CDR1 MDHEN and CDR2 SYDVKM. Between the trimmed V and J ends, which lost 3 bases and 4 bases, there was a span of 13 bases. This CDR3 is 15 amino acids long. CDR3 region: CASSFPVSGNQPQHF. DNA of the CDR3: TGTGCCAGCAGTTTCCCCGTCTCAGGAAATCAGCCCCAGCATTTT.

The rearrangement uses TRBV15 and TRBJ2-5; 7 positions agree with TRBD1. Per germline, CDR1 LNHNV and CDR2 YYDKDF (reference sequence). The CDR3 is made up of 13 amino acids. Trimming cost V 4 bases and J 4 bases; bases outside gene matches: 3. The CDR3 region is CATSTRQGETQYF. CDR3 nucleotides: TGTGCCACCAGCACGAGACAGGGAGAGACCCAGTACTTC.

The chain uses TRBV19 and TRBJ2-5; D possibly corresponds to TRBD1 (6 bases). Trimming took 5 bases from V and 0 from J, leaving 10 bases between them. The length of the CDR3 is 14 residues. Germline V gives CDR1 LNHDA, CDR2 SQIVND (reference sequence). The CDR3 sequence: CASSLRDNQETQYF. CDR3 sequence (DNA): TGTGCCAGTAGTCTCCGGGACAACCAAGAGACCCAGTACTTC.

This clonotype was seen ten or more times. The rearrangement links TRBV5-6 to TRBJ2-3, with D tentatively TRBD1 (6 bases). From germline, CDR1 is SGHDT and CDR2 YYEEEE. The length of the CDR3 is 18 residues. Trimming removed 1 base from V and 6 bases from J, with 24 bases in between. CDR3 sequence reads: CASSLSGQILLAHDTQYF. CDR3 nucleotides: TGTGCCAGCAGCTTGAGCGGACAGATACTCTTAGCACATGATACGCAGTATTTT.

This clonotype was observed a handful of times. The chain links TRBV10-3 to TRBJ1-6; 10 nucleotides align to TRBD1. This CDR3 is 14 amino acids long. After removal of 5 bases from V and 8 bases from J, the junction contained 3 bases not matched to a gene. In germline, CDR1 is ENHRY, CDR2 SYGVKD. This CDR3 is CAISLGTGDSPLHF. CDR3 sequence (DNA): TGTGCCATCAGTCTCGGGACAGGGGATTCACCCCTCCACTTT.

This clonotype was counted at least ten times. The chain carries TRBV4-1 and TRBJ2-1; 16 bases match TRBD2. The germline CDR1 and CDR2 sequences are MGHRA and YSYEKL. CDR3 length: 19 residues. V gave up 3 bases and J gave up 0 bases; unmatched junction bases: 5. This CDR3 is CASSHPGLAGGSSYNEQFF. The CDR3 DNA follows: TGCGCCAGCAGCCACCCGGGACTAGCGGGAGGGAGCTCCTACAATGAGCAGTTCTTC.

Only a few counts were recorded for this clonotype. CDR3 sequence (DNA): TGTGCCAGCAGCAGGTACGAGCAGTACTTC. Its protein is CASSRYEQYF. V is TRBV28 and J is TRBJ2-7; no clear D gene. CDR1 MDHEN and CDR2 SYDVKM come from the germline V gene. V lost 6 bases and J 4 bases, leaving 4 bases between the germline ends. CDR3 size: 10 residues.

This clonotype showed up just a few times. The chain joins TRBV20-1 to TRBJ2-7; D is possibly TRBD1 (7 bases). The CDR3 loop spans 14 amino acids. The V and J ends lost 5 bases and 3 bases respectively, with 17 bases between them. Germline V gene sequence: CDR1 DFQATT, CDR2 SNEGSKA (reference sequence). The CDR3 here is CSAPRQGGYYEQYF. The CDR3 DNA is TGCAGTGCTCCCCGGCAGGGGGGATACTACGAGCAGTACTTC.

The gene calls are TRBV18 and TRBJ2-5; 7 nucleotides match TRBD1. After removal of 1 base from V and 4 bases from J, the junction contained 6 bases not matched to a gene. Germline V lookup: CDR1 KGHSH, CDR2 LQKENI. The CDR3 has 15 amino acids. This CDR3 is CASSPRQGIRETQYF. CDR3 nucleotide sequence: TGTGCCAGCTCACCACGACAGGGTATAAGAGAGACCCAGTACTTC. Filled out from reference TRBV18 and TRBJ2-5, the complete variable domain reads NAGVMQNPRHLVRRRGQEARLRCSPMKGHSHVYWYRQLPEEGLKFMVYLQKENIIDESGMPKERFSAEFPKEGPSILRIQQVVRGDSAAYFCASSPRQGIRETQYFGPGTRLLVL.

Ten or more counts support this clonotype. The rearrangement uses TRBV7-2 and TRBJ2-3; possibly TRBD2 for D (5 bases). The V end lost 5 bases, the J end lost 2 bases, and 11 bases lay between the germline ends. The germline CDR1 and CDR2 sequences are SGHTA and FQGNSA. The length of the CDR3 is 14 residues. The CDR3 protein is CASSRGRFTDTQYF. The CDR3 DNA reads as TGTGCCAGCAGCCGGGGAAGGTTCACAGATACGCAGTATTTT.

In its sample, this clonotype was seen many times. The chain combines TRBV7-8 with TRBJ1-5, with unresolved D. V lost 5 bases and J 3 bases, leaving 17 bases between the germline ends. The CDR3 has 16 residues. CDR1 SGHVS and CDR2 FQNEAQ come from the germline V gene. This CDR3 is CASSPQAGKVNQPQHF. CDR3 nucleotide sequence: TGTGCCAGCAGCCCCCAGGCGGGCAAGGTCAATCAGCCCCAGCATTTT.

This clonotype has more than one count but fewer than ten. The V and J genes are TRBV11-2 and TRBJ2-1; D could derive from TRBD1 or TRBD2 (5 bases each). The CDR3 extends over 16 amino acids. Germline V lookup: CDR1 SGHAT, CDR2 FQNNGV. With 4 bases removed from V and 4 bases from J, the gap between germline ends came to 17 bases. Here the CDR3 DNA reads TGTGCCAGCAGCTCGTATAGGGACCCCAATTACAATGAGCAGTTCTTC. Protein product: CASSSYRDPNYNEQFF.

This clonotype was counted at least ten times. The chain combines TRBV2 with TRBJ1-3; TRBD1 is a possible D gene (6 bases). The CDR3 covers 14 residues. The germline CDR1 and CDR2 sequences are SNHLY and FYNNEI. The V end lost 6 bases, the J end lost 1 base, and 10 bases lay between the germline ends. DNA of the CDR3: TGTGCCAGCAGCCAGGGGCTGTCTGGAAACACCATATATTTT. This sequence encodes CASSQGLSGNTIYF.

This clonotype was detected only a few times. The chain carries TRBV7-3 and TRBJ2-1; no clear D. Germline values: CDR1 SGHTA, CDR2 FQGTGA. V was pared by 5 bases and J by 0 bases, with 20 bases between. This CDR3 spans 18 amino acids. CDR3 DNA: TGTGCCAGCAGCCCTTCACCCTCCAGCCTTAGCTCCTACAATGAGCAGTTCTTC. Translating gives CASSPSPSSLSSYNEQFF.

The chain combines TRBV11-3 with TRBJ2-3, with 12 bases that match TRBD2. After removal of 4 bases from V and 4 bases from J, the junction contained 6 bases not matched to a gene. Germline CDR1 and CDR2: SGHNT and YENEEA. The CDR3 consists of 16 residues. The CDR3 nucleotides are TGTGCCAGCAGCTCAAGACTAGCGGGAGACTCAGATACGCAGTATTTT. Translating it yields CASSSRLAGDSDTQYF.

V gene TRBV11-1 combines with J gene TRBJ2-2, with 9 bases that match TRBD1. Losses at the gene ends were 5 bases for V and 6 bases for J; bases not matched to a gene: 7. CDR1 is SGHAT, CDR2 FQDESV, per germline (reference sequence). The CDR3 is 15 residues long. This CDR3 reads CASSTGTGFAGELFF. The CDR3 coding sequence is TGTGCCAGCAGCACCGGGACAGGGTTTGCCGGGGAGCTGTTTTTT. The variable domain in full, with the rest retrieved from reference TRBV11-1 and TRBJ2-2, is EAEVAQSPRYKITEKSQAVAFWCDPISGHATLYWYRQILGQGPELLVQFQDESVVDDSQLPKDRFSAERLKGVDSTLKIQPAELGDSAMYLCASSTGTGFAGELFFGEGSRLTVL.

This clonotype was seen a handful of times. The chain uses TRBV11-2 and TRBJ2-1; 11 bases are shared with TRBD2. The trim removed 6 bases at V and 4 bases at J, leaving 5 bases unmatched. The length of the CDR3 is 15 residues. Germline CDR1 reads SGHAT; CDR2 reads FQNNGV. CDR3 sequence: CASRLTSGTYNEQFF. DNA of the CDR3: TGTGCCAGCAGATTGACTAGCGGGACTTACAATGAGCAGTTCTTC.

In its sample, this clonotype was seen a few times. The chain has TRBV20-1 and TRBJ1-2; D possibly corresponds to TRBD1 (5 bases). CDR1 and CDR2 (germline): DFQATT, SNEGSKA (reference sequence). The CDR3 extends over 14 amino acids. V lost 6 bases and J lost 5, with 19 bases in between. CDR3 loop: CSAEGRARGYGYTF. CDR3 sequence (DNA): TGCAGTGCCGAGGGACGGGCCCGAGGGTATGGCTACACCTTC.

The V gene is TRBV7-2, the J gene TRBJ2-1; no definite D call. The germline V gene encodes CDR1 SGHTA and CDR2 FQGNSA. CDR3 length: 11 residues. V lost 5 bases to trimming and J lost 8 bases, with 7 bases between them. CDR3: CASSSFDEQFF. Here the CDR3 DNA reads TGTGCCAGCAGCAGTTTCGATGAGCAGTTCTTC.

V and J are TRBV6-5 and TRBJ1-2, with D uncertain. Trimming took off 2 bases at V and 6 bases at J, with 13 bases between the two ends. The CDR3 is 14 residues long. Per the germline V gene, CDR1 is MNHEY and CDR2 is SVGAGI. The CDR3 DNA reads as TGTGCCAGCAGTTACGGGGTGGCGCTTGATGGCTACACCTTC. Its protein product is CASSYGVALDGYTF.

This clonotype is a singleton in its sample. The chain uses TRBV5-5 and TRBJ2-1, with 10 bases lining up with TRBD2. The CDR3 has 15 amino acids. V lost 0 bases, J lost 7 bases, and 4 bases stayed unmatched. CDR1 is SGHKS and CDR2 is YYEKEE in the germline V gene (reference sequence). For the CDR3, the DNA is TGTGCCAGCAGCTTGGAACTAGCGGGGTGGAATGAGCAGTTCTTC. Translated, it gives CASSLELAGWNEQFF.